Listed below are T cell receptor beta chains from one sample, sequenced in a study of graft-versus-host responses after intestinal transplantation. Their antigen targets remain unknown. The method was immunoSEQ multiplex PCR; TCRdb's version includes in-frame clones alone and lacks a portion of them. The repertoire includes about 89,000 clones, 90% to 95% of them detected once, and over 0.095% sits in the top ten. Sequences were derived from unstimulated CD4+ T cells sorted from spleen or lymph node cells, sampled before intestinal transplant. All receptors come from a human donor who received an intestinal transplant. The conserved cysteine and the conserved F or W are not part of the CDR3 here. The order of the fields is CDR3 protein, J gene, V gene, clone size. Only some rows state a clone size, as once, few, many or a class for expanded clones.

CDR3: AWRLAGGTDTQY; J: TRBJ2-3; V: TRBV30; size: NA
CDR3: ASSAWTSGSTDTQY; J: TRBJ2-3; V: TRBV6-9; size: once
CDR3: SVEQGGNTEAF; J: TRBJ1-1; V: TRBV29-1; size: NA
CDR3: ARGQGAYEQY; J: TRBJ2-7; V: TRBV10-1; size: NA
CDR3: ASSSPGTGPGNTIY; J: TRBJ1-3; V: TRBV19; size: NA
CDR3: ASSMGGQGVYEQY; J: TRBJ2-7; V: TRBV19; size: NA
CDR3: ASSAQGAEQPQH; J: TRBJ1-5; V: TRBV2; size: NA
CDR3: AISESPTGDTEAF; J: TRBJ1-1; V: TRBV10-3; size: NA
CDR3: ASSLLGGVQETQY; J: TRBJ2-5; V: TRBV7-2; size: NA
CDR3: ASSSTTGNYGYT; J: TRBJ1-2; V: TRBV7-2; size: few
CDR3: ASSLGAGDTQY; J: TRBJ2-3; V: TRBV5-1; size: NA
CDR3: ASSVDRNYGYT; J: TRBJ1-2; V: TRBV9; size: once
CDR3: AISEPTPGLAGGRQF; J: TRBJ2-1; V: TRBV10-3; size: NA
CDR3: ASSQGGGTGDYEQY; J: TRBJ2-7; V: TRBV4-3; size: once
CDR3: ASSPNSGVGFNQPQH; J: TRBJ1-5; V: TRBV18; size: few
CDR3: ASSPRGTGEQY; J: TRBJ2-7; V: TRBV5-8; size: NA
CDR3: ASSYPGLAGGLTDTQY; J: TRBJ2-3; V: TRBV7-9; size: NA
CDR3: STGQSSQGEQY; J: TRBJ2-7; V: TRBV29-1; size: NA
CDR3: ASSLVGRGEDTQY; J: TRBJ2-3; V: TRBV5-6; size: NA
CDR3: ASSFNTDTQY; J: TRBJ2-3; V: TRBV7-2; size: NA
CDR3: ASSSGFGYGYT; J: TRBJ1-2; V: TRBV7-2; size: NA